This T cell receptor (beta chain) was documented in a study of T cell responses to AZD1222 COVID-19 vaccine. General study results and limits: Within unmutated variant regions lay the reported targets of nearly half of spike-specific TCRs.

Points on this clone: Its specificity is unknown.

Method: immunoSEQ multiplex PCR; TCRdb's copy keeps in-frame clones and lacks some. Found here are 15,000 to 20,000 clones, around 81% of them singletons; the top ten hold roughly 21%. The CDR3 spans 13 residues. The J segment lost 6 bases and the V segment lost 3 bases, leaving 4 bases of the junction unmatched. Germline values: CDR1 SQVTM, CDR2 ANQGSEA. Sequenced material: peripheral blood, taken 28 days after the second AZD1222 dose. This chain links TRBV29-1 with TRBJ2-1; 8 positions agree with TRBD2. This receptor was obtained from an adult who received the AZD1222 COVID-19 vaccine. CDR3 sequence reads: CSVEGLDTNEQFF. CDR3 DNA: TGCAGCGTTGAGGGACTAGATACCAATGAGCAGTTCTTC.